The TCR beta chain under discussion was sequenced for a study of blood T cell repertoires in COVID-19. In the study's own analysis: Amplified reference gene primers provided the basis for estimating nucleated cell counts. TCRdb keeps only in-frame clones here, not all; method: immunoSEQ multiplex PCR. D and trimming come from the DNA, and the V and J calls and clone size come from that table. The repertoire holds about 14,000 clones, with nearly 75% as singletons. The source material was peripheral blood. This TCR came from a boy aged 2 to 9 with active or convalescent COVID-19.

CDR3 DNA sequence: TGCGCCAGCTATGGGGACAGGGATACCACTGAAGCTTTCTTT. Translating gives CASYGDRDTTEAFF. This sequence joins TRBV10-2 and TRBJ1-1, with 9 bases lining up with TRBD1. CDR1 and CDR2 (germline): WSHSY, SAAADI. The CDR3 consists of 14 residues. Trimming cost V 8 bases and J 4 bases; bases outside gene matches: 8.